The 17 T cell receptor beta chains listed next were all sequenced from one sample in a study of cytotoxic CD8 clonotypes in ibrutinib-treated CLL (dated by TCRdb to the early 2020s). Per the publication, the time point label means: about a year on ibrutinib. Library preparation used the immunoSEQ multiplex PCR assay. Sourced from immuneACCESS, this table was stored by TCRdb with only in-frame sequences that have V and J called. A share of the clones is absent; for the studies checked, an unresolved V gene accounts for under half, and the remainder has no known explanation. In this sample the table shows roughly 40,000 clones, nearly 70% of which occur a single time. Clones ranked in the top ten supply 13% of the sample. The input for sequencing was PBMCs, taken after 12 months of ibrutinib treatment. The receptors originated from a human donor with chronic lymphocytic leukemia.

The chain joins TRBV12-5 to TRBJ2-1; 13 bases match TRBD2. Germline V gene data show CDR1 as LGHNT and CDR2 as FRNRAP. The CDR3 length is 16 residues. V shed 5 bases and J 8 bases; nucleotides not matched to a gene: 9. CDR3 region: CASGGLAGDPRDEQFF. The CDR3 DNA sequence: TGTGCTAGTGGTGGACTAGCGGGAGACCCTAGGGATGAGCAGTTCTTC.

The chain employs TRBV6-6 and TRBJ2-7; the D call may be TRBD1 or TRBD2 (5 bases each). Germline lookup yields CDR1 MNHNY and CDR2 SVGAGI (reference sequence). This CDR3 is built from 11 residues. V dropped 8 bases and J dropped 5 bases, with 10 bases sitting between them. CDR3 protein: CASRRGHEQYF. DNA for the CDR3: TGTGCCAGCCGTCGGGGCCACGAGCAGTACTTC.

The V call is TRBV7-9, the J call TRBJ2-7, with TRBD1 matching over 10 bases. J gave up 2 bases and V 1 base, and 2 bases lay outside the gene matches. This CDR3 region has 15 residues. Germline assignment: CDR1 SEHNR and CDR2 FQNEAQ (reference sequence). CDR3 bases: TGTGCCAGCAGCTTAGAAGGGACAGGGGCCTACGAGCAGTACTTC. Translating gives CASSLEGTGAYEQYF.

V is TRBV29-1 and J is TRBJ1-4, with D possibly TRBD1 on 6 matching bases. V lost 4 bases and J 10 bases, leaving 13 bases between the germline ends. Germline CDR1 is SQVTM and CDR2 is ANQGSEA. There are 12 residues in the CDR3. The CDR3 protein is CSVGAQGAKLFF. For the CDR3, the DNA is TGCAGCGTTGGGGCACAGGGTGCAAAACTGTTTTTT.

V usage is TRBV19 and J usage is TRBJ1-2; D call uncertain. Germline CDR1 and CDR2: LNHDA and SQIVND (reference sequence). Trimming cost V 0 bases and J 8 bases, with 16 bases left between them. The CDR3 runs 15 residues. The CDR3 coding sequence is TGTGCCAGTAGTATAGATCAGCCGGATTGGAGCGGCTACACCTTC. Its translation is CASSIDQPDWSGYTF.

This chain uses TRBV11-1 with TRBJ1-1; 9 bases agree with TRBD1. This CDR3 is built from 15 residues. J gave up 4 bases and V 2 bases, and 5 bases lay outside the gene matches. In germline, CDR1 is SGHAT, CDR2 FQDESV (reference sequence). The CDR3 DNA is TGTGCCAGCAGCTTACGGGGACAGGGAGGCACTGAAGCTTTCTTT. The encoded protein is CASSLRGQGGTEAFF.

The chain links TRBV7-8 to TRBJ2-3; D is possibly TRBD2 (6 bases). Trimming removed 6 bases at V and 6 bases at J, with 22 bases between. The CDR3 spans 16 residues. Germline V gene sequence: CDR1 SGHVS, CDR2 FQNEAQ. The CDR3 DNA is TGTGCCAGCAGTTCCGCGAGGGACCGGGCGGGGGATACGCAGTATTTT. It specifies CASSSARDRAGDTQYF. The full variable domain, its missing parts supplied by reference TRBV7-8 and TRBJ2-3, is GAGVSQSPRYKVAKRGQDVALRCDPISGHVSLFWYQQALGQGPEFLTYFQNEAQLDKSGLPSDRFFAERPEGSVSTLKIQRTQQEDSAVYLCASSSARDRAGDTQYFGPGTRLTVL.

The chain recombines TRBV2 with TRBJ2-3; TRBD2 matches at 11 bases. Germline V gene lookup returns CDR1 SNHLY and CDR2 FYNNEI. The length of the CDR3 is 18 residues. V lost 7 bases, J lost 2 bases, and 14 bases stayed unmatched. CDR3: CASKRSRLAGQDTDTQYF. In DNA form, the CDR3 reads TGTGCCAGCAAGCGAAGTCGACTAGCGGGACAGGACACAGATACGCAGTATTTT.

This chain uses TRBV5-1 with TRBJ2-1, with 7 bases matching TRBD2. Germline trimming cut 5 bases from V and 6 bases from J; bases unmatched to any gene: 5. The CDR3 totals 13 residues. CDR1 is SGHRS and CDR2 is YFSETQ in the germline V gene. DNA of the CDR3: TGCGCCAGCAGGGAGACTAGCTCCAATGAGCAGTTCTTC. Encoded protein: CASRETSSNEQFF.

CDR3 residues: CASSRNSVGEAFF. The CDR3 DNA reads TGTGCCAGCAGCCGAAACAGTGTGGGTGAAGCTTTCTTT. The chain joins TRBV27 to TRBJ1-1; no clear D. The V and J ends lost 6 bases and 7 bases respectively, with 15 bases between them. The CDR3 loop spans 13 amino acids. Germline CDR1 MNHEY, CDR2 SMNVEV (reference sequence).

The CDR3 DNA sequence: TGTGCCAGCTCCCGGGAACGGGAGAGCCCAGATACGCAGTATTTT. Translated, it gives CASSRERESPDTQYF. This chain connects TRBV2 to TRBJ2-3; TRBD2 might be the D (6 bases). CDR3 length: 15 amino acids. CDR1 SNHLY and CDR2 FYNNEI come from the germline V gene. Trimming stripped 8 bases from V and 4 bases from J, with 19 bases between. The variable domain in full, completed from reference TRBV2 and TRBJ2-3, reads EPEVTQTPSHQVTQMGQEVILRCVPISNHLYFYWYRQILGQKVEFLVSFYNNEISEKSEIFDDQFSVERPDGSNFTLKIRSTKLEDSAMYFCASSRERESPDTQYFGPGTRLTVL.

In DNA, the CDR3 is TGTGCCTGGAGTTGGACAGTCCAAGAGACCCAGTACTTC. As protein: CAWSWTVQETQYF. J is TRBJ2-5 and V is TRBV30; D might be TRBD1 (6 bases). Germline lookup yields CDR1 GTSNPN and CDR2 SVGIG (reference sequence). The CDR3 is made up of 13 amino acids. V lost 2 bases and J 1 base, leaving 8 bases between the germline ends. The complete variable domain, with remaining parts taken from reference TRBV30 and TRBJ2-5, reads SQTIHQWPATLVQPVGSPLSLECTVEGTSNPNLYWYRQAAGRGLQLLFYSVGIGQISSEVPQNLSASRPQDRQFILSSKKLLLSDSGFYLCAWSWTVQETQYFGPGTRLLVL.

J is TRBJ2-5 and V is TRBV19, with 8 bases that match TRBD1. This CDR3 contains 14 residues. V was pared by 9 bases and J by 4 bases, with 10 bases of the junction left unmatched. Germline CDR1 is LNHDA and CDR2 is SQIVND (reference sequence). CDR3 nucleotides: TGTGCCAGCAGAGTTACAGGGGGTAGAGAGACCCAGTACTTC. It is translated as CASRVTGGRETQYF.

This chain uses TRBV19 with TRBJ1-4, with 9 bases matching TRBD1. Germline V lookup: CDR1 LNHDA, CDR2 SQIVND (reference sequence). Trimming cost V 5 bases and J 3 bases; bases outside gene matches: 4. This CDR3 has 15 residues. CDR3 DNA: TGTGCCAGTAGTTCCACAGGGGGCCCTAATGAAAAACTGTTTTTT. Its protein is CASSSTGGPNEKLFF. The full variable domain, completed using reference TRBV19 and TRBJ1-4, is DGGITQSPKYLFRKEGQNVTLSCEQNLNHDAMYWYRQDPGQGLRLIYYSQIVNDFQKGDIAEGYSVSREKKESFPLTVTSAQKNPTAFYLCASSSTGGPNEKLFFGSGTQLSVL.

The chain is built from TRBV19 and TRBJ2-2; perhaps TRBD2 as D (7 bases). The V gene's germline CDR1 is LNHDA and CDR2 SQIVND (reference sequence). V shed 1 base and J shed 4 bases, with 13 bases lying between them. CDR3 length: 16 amino acids. Here the CDR3 reads CASSIGGGSSTGELFF. The CDR3 coding sequence is TGTGCCAGTAGTATAGGGGGGGGCTCGAGCACCGGGGAGCTGTTTTTT.

The DNA of the CDR3 is TGTGCCAGCAGCTTAAGGTCAGACTTGGGTGAAAAACTGTTTTTT. This sequence encodes CASSLRSDLGEKLFF. J is TRBJ1-4 and V is TRBV7-9, with D uncertain. Germline values: CDR1 SEHNR, CDR2 FQNEAQ (reference sequence). V lost 2 bases to trimming and J lost 7 bases, with 14 bases between them. This CDR3 region has 15 residues.

The chain employs TRBV7-2 and TRBJ2-3; 7 positions agree with TRBD2. This CDR3 comprises 14 residues. The trim removed 5 bases at V and 3 bases at J, leaving 5 bases unmatched. CDR1 and CDR2 from the germline V gene are SGHTA and FQGNSA. The CDR3 nucleotides read TGTGCCAGCAGCCCCTATAGCGGGACAGATACGCAGTATTTT. Encoded protein: CASSPYSGTDTQYF.